Below, 22 T cell receptor beta chains from the same sample are listed, as sequenced in a study of Tregs in tolerant kidney transplant recipients. Profiled with immunoSEQ multiplex PCR; TCRdb holds only in-frame clones, not every one. Among 75,000 to 100,000 clones, more than 90% were seen once, and the ten largest hold roughly 4.3%. The sequencing input was CD8+ T cells from blood. The origin of the receptors is a human donor in good health.

The chain employs TRBV23-1 and TRBJ2-4; the match to TRBD1 covers 7 bases. Being an ORF, TRBV23-1 has a function that is uncertain. The CDR3 runs to 17 residues. V lost 4 bases and J lost 6; bases outside the gene matches: 15. CDR3 sequence: CASSLTPGQPGPNIQYF. The CDR3 DNA is TGCGCCAGCAGTCTCACACCGGGACAGCCTGGCCCAAACATTCAGTACTTC.

CDR3 residues: CASSPEEYTGELFF. CDR3 bases: TGCGCCAGCAGCCCAGAAGAGTACACCGGGGAGCTGTTTTTT. The V and J genes are TRBV4-1 and TRBJ2-2; no reliable D call. V lost 4 bases and J 3 bases, leaving 9 bases between the germline ends. The CDR3 sequence is 14 residues long. The V gene's germline CDR1 is MGHRA and CDR2 YSYEKL.

The chain links TRBV30 to TRBJ2-7; 11 nucleotides agree with TRBD1. CDR3 size: 18 residues. V dropped 0 bases and J dropped 5; count of bases not matched to a gene: 15. CDR1 is GTSNPN, CDR2 SVGIG, per germline (reference sequence). This chain's CDR3 is CAWSVKKRPGQGVHEQYF. CDR3 DNA sequence: TGTGCCTGGAGTGTTAAGAAAAGACCGGGACAGGGGGTCCACGAGCAGTACTTC.

This clone occurred a few times. The chain is built from TRBV7-3 and TRBJ1-6; D not resolved. V dropped 0 bases and J dropped 9 bases, with 3 bases sitting between them. The CDR3 is 12 residues long. Germline-derived CDR1 and CDR2 are SGHTA and FQGTGA. The CDR3 is CASSLTGSPLHF. CDR3 DNA sequence: TGTGCCAGCAGCTTAACTGGTTCACCCCTCCACTTT.

The chain has TRBV6-1 and TRBJ2-3; 9 bases are shared with TRBD1. V shed 7 bases, J shed 3 bases, and the junction held 8 bases outside the gene matches. The CDR3 is 15 amino acids. Germline V gene data show CDR1 as MNHNS and CDR2 as SASEGT. The CDR3 is CASTRLTGGTDTQYF. For the CDR3, the DNA is TGTGCCAGCACGAGGTTGACAGGGGGAACAGATACGCAGTATTTT.

In its sample, this clone was seen once. This rearrangement joins TRBV6-1 to TRBJ2-7; 11 bases align to TRBD2. This CDR3 contains 16 residues. Germline-derived CDR1 and CDR2 are MNHNS and SASEGT. V lost 1 base and J lost 2; bases outside the gene matches: 4. CDR3 region: CASSEDGTSGAYEQYF. The CDR3 region has the DNA TGTGCCAGCAGTGAAGACGGGACTAGCGGAGCCTACGAGCAGTACTTC.

The rearrangement uses TRBV7-9 and TRBJ2-1, with D possibly matching TRBD1 (6 bases). V gave up 8 bases and J gave up 6 bases, with 20 bases separating them. The CDR3 spans 15 residues. CDR1 is SEHNR and CDR2 is FQNEAQ in the germline V gene (reference sequence). CDR3 sequence: CASGRGQGSGNEQFF. The DNA for the CDR3 is TGTGCCAGCGGCAGAGGGCAGGGGTCGGGCAATGAGCAGTTCTTC. The complete variable domain, with remaining parts taken from reference TRBV7-9 and TRBJ2-1, reads DTGVSQNPRHKITKRGQNVTFRCDPISEHNRLYWYRQTLGQGPEFLTYFQNEAQLEKSRLLSDRFSAERPKGSFSTLEIQRTEQGDSAMYLCASGRGQGSGNEQFFGPGTRLTVL.

The chain carries TRBV6-5 and TRBJ1-5; 9 bases are a match to TRBD1. The junction had 9 bases not matched to a gene; V was cut back by 7 bases and J by 5 bases. This CDR3 spans 15 amino acids. Germline assignment: CDR1 MNHEY and CDR2 SVGAGI. The CDR3 is CASTPGQGADQPQHF. DNA of the CDR3: TGTGCCAGCACCCCGGGACAGGGAGCGGATCAGCCCCAGCATTTT.

The V call is TRBV27, the J call TRBJ1-1; D is unresolved. V gave up 6 bases and J gave up 4 bases, with 12 bases separating them. Germline V CDR1 and CDR2: MNHEY, SMNVEV (reference sequence). This CDR3 is built from 13 residues. This CDR3 is CASSPDGGTEAFF. The CDR3 DNA reads TGTGCCAGCAGCCCGGACGGAGGCACTGAAGCTTTCTTT.

CDR3 region: CASSLGLGGNGYTF. The CDR3 nucleotides are TGTGCCAGCAGCTTGGGCCTGGGGGGAAATGGCTACACCTTC. The gene calls are TRBV5-6 and TRBJ1-2, with TRBD1 as a possible D gene (5 bases). The germline gives CDR1 SGHDT, CDR2 YYEEEE. The CDR3 covers 14 residues. The V and J ends lost 0 bases and 6 bases respectively, with 12 bases between them.

V usage is TRBV19 and J usage is TRBJ1-5; TRBD1 agrees at 7 bases. The germline CDR1 and CDR2 sequences are LNHDA and SQIVND (reference sequence). The CDR3 has 15 residues. Trimming removed 4 bases from V and 4 bases from J; junction bases left unmatched: 7. CDR3 DNA: TGTGCCAGTAGTACGCAGGGGGTCGGTAATCAGCCCCAGCATTTT. The encoded protein is CASSTQGVGNQPQHF.

This clone was counted a single time. This chain joins TRBV19 and TRBJ2-5, with 8 bases fitting TRBD1. The V segment lost 3 bases and the J segment 3 bases; nucleotides outside the gene matches: 15. The CDR3 is 18 amino acids. Germline lookup yields CDR1 LNHDA and CDR2 SQIVND (reference sequence). CDR3 residues: CASSISDRGIWQEETQYF. The CDR3, as DNA: TGTGCCAGTAGTATTTCAGACAGGGGAATATGGCAGGAAGAGACCCAGTACTTC.

The chain has TRBV6-1 and TRBJ2-1; 7 nucleotides align to TRBD2. The CDR3 runs 14 residues. Germline lookup yields CDR1 MNHNS and CDR2 SASEGT. J lost 9 bases, V lost 5 bases, and 10 bases had no gene match. CDR3 DNA: TGTGCCAGCAGTCCTTGGGGGGGGTTCAGTGAGCAGTTCTTC. Amino acid sequence: CASSPWGGFSEQFF.

The V call is TRBV29-1, the J call TRBJ2-2; 7 bases match TRBD2. The junction had 0 bases not matched to a gene; V was cut back by 6 bases and J by 5 bases. The CDR3 has 11 residues. The germline gives CDR1 SQVTM, CDR2 ANQGSEA. CDR3 in DNA: TGCAGCGTGGGGGGGACCGGGGAGCTGTTTTTT. This sequence encodes CSVGGTGELFF.

This clone was seen only once. V gene TRBV14 combines with J gene TRBJ2-2; D may be TRBD1 (5 bases). The ends were cut back, 4 bases at V and 6 bases at J, with 15 bases in the middle. The germline V gene encodes CDR1 SGHDN and CDR2 FVKESK. This CDR3 has 15 amino acids. The CDR3 loop reads CASSREGALPGELFF. In nucleotides, the CDR3 is TGTGCCAGCAGCCGCGAAGGGGCCCTGCCCGGGGAGCTGTTTTTT.

This clone was seen a handful of times. The chain recombines TRBV6-5 with TRBJ1-1; D uncertain. V was clipped by 4 bases and J by 0 bases, with 6 bases between them. The CDR3 is made up of 13 amino acids. Looked up from germline, CDR1 is MNHEY and CDR2 is SVGAGI. CDR3 amino acids: CASSSTVNTEAFF. The CDR3 region has the DNA TGTGCCAGCAGTTCAACAGTGAACACTGAAGCTTTCTTT.

V is TRBV10-3 and J is TRBJ2-5, with TRBD2 matching 8 bases. Judging by the DNA end, TRBJ2-7 fits better; the J call may be wrong. This CDR3 is 15 amino acids long. Per germline, CDR1 ENHRY and CDR2 SYGVKD. CDR3 loop: CAISDVVAGNDEQYF. The CDR3 DNA sequence: TGTGCCATCAGCGACGTAGTAGCGGGGAATGACGAGCAGTACTTC.

This chain links TRBV29-1 with TRBJ1-1; 10 bases align to TRBD1. Germline V gene lookup returns CDR1 SQVTM and CDR2 ANQGSEA. This CDR3 has 13 residues. J was trimmed by 5 bases and V by 6 bases; bases with no gene match: 6. The CDR3 sequence: CSVTGGSRTEAFF. As DNA, the CDR3 is TGCAGCGTGACAGGGGGCAGTAGGACTGAAGCTTTCTTT.

V usage is TRBV11-2 and J usage is TRBJ2-1; TRBD2 matches 9 bases. V was clipped by 0 bases and J by 4 bases; unmatched bases: 7. The CDR3 loop spans 17 amino acids. Germline loops: CDR1 SGHAT, CDR2 FQNNGV. CDR3 in amino acids: CASSLDLTREGYNEQFF. The CDR3 region has the DNA TGTGCCAGCAGCTTAGATCTAACGCGGGAGGGGTACAATGAGCAGTTCTTC.

Turning to this clone: Germline is not matched at one junction end, which may reflect a read error. The V gene is TRBV2, the J gene TRBJ2-7; D uncertain. Germline V CDR1 and CDR2: SNHLY, FYNNEI. The CDR3 runs to 15 residues. The DNA of the CDR3 is TGTGCCAGCAGGGAAGTACCCACACGCTCCTACGAGCAGTACTTC. Translation gives CASREVPTRSYEQYF. The complete variable domain, with remaining parts taken from reference TRBV2 and TRBJ2-7, reads EPEVTQTPSHQVTQMGQEVILRCVPISNHLYFYWYRQILGQKVEFLVSFYNNEISEKSEIFDDQFSVERPDGSNFTLKIRSTKLEDSAMYFCASREVPTRSYEQYFGPGTRLTVT.

The chain employs TRBV11-3 and TRBJ2-3, with TRBD2 as a possible D gene (6 bases). V lost 5 bases and J lost 2, with 14 bases in between. This CDR3 contains 15 residues. CDR1 and CDR2 from the germline V gene are SGHNT and YENEEA. CDR3: CASSPGVADTDTQYF. Here the CDR3 DNA reads TGTGCCAGCAGCCCCGGAGTAGCGGACACAGATACGCAGTATTTT.

CDR3 residues: CASSPSYTEAFF. The CDR3 DNA follows: TGTGCCAGCTCACCGTCCTACACTGAAGCTTTCTTT. This chain links TRBV18 with TRBJ1-1; D not certain. The CDR3 totals 12 residues. Germline V gene sequence: CDR1 KGHSH, CDR2 LQKENI. The V end was cut by 3 bases, the J end by 3 bases, with 5 bases between. Supplemented by reference TRBV18 and TRBJ1-1, the full variable domain reads NAGVMQNPRHLVRRRGQEARLRCSPMKGHSHVYWYRQLPEEGLKFMVYLQKENIIDESGMPKERFSAEFPKEGPSILRIQQVVRGDSAAYFCASSPSYTEAFFGQGTRLTVV.